This T cell receptor beta chain was sequenced during a study of T cell repertoires in cytomegalovirus infection (dated by TCRdb to about 2019). For context, the study as a whole: The peptide stimulations were aimed at well-studied HLA-B-restricted epitopes as well as recently identified HLA-C-restricted CMV epitopes, whose presentation resists viral immunomodulation. Donor HLA type was relevant to the analysis, because carriage of CMV infection together with the matching HLA type was indicated by public TCR beta signatures.

This clonotype was observed at least ten times. Its antigen has not been determined. Qualities for individual bases were not recorded, and no much larger clone is one base off. The germline ends are 5 bases apart after V is trimmed by 3 bases and J by 2 bases. The CDR3 runs 13 amino acids, cysteine and phenylalanine included. CDR3 DNA is the only sequence kept; it has 39 bases, read in frame from the first base. The germline V gene encodes CDR1 LNHDA and CDR2 SQIVND (reference sequence). TCRdb records Illumina HiSeq 1500 as the sequencer. TCRdb reprocessed the public reads (quality trimming at Q25 with fastp, clone calling with MiXCR) and kept in-frame beta chains. Each CDR3 protein appears once, grouped with its most common genes and DNA. For this sample there are 100,000 to 150,000 distinct CDR3 sequences; 25% to 35% appear just once. The ten largest clones represent 58% of the sample. The sample's treatment or condition label, decoded: in vitro stimulation with specific CMV peptide epitopes to enrich CMV-specific T cells.

The research as a whole found: The ex vivo response was dominated by HLA-C-restricted CMV-specific TCR beta clonotypes, which also provided the single most frequent clonotype in two of eight donors. In both this cohort and an independent cohort of more than 350 donors, the cumulative frequency of public TCR beta family members distinguished carriers of CMV infection plus the relevant HLA type.

This sequence was found in a human donor in good health (CMV status not recorded). Some clones in this sample may be carry-over from other donors' samples. This material consisted of CD8+ T cells from cultured PBMCs, taken from culture after CMV antigen stimulation. The chain was built from TRBV19 and TRBJ1-5, with the identity of the D gene unclear. The CDR3 is CASSMEGNQPQHF. The DNA reads TGTGCCAGTAGTATGGAGGGCAATCAGCCCCAGCATTTT. The CDR3, completed at both ends by the reference TRBV19 and TRBJ1-5 genes, gives the full variable domain DGGITQSPKYLFRKEGQNVTLSCEQNLNHDAMYWYRQDPGQGLRLIYYSQIVNDFQKGDIAEGYSVSREKKESFPLTVTSAQKNPTAFYLCASSMEGNQPQHFGDGTRLSIL.